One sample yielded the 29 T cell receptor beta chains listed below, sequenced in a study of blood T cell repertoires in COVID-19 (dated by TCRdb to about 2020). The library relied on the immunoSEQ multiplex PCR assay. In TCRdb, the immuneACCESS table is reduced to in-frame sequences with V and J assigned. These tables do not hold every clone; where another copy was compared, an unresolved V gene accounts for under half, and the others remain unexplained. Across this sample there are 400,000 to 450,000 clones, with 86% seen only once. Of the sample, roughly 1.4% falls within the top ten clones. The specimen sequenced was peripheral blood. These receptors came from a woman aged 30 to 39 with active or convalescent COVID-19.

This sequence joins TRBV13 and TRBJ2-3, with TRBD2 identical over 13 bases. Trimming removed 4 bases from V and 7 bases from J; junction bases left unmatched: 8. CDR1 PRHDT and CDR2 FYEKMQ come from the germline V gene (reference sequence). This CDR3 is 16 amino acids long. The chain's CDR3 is CASSSGGLAGFYTQYF. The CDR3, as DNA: TGTGCCAGCAGCTCAGGGGGACTAGCGGGGTTCTATACGCAGTATTTT.

The CDR3 DNA follows: TGTGCCAGCTCATCGGGACAGGGATTCGGTGAGCAGTTCTTC. This sequence encodes CASSSGQGFGEQFF. The chain recombines TRBV18 with TRBJ2-1; 9 nucleotides agree with TRBD1. The CDR3 sequence is 14 residues long. The V segment lost 5 bases and the J segment 9 bases; nucleotides outside the gene matches: 8. Germline-derived CDR1 and CDR2 are KGHSH and LQKENI.

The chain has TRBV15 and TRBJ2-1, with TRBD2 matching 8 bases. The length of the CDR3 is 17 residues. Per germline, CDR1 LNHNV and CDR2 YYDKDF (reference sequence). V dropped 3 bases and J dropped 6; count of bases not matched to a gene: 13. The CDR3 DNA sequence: TGTGCCACCAGCAGCTTATCGACCGGGACTAGGGGCAATGAGCAGTTCTTC. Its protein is CATSSLSTGTRGNEQFF.

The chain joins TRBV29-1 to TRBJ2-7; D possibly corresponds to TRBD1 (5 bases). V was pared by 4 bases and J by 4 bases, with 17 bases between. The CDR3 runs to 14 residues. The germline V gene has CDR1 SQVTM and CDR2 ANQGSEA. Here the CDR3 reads CSVAGAFIGYEQYF. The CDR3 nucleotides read TGCAGCGTTGCTGGGGCCTTTATCGGTTACGAGCAGTACTTC.

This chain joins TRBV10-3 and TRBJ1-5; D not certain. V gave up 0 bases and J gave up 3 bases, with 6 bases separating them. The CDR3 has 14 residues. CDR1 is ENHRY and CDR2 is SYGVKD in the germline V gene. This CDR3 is CAISESGLNQPQHF. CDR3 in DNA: TGTGCCATCAGTGAGTCCGGACTCAATCAGCCCCAGCATTTT.

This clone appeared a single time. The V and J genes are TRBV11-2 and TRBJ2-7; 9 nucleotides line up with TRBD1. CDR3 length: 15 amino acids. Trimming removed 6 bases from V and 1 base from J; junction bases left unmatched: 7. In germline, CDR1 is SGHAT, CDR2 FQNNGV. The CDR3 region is CASRVPGQGSYEQYF. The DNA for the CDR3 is TGTGCCAGCAGGGTTCCGGGACAGGGTTCCTACGAGCAGTACTTC.

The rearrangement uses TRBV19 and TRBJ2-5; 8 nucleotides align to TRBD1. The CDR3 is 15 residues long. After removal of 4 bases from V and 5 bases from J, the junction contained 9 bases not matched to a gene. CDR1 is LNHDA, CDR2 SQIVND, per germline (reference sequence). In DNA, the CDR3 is TGTGCCAGTAGTACCCTAGGACAGGGCGGCGAGACCCAGTACTTC. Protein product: CASSTLGQGGETQYF.

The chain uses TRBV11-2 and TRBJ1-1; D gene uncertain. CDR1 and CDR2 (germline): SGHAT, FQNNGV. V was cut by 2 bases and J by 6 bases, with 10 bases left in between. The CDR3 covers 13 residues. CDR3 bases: TGTGCCAGCAGCTTAACCCCGGTTCCTGAAGCTTTCTTT. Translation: CASSLTPVPEAFF.

The chain's CDR3 is CASSLGVYYNEQFF. The CDR3 DNA sequence: TGCGCCAGCAGCTTGGGAGTGTATTACAATGAGCAGTTCTTC. This sequence joins TRBV5-1 and TRBJ2-1; D gene uncertain. V lost 0 bases and J lost 4, with 8 bases in between. Germline lookup yields CDR1 SGHRS and CDR2 YFSETQ. This CDR3 comprises 14 residues.

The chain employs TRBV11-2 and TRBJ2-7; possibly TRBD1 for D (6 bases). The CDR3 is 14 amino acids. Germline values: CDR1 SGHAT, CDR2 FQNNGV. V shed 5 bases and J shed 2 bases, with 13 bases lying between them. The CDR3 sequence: CASSEQGTPYEQYF. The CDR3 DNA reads TGTGCCAGCAGCGAACAGGGAACCCCCTACGAGCAGTACTTC.

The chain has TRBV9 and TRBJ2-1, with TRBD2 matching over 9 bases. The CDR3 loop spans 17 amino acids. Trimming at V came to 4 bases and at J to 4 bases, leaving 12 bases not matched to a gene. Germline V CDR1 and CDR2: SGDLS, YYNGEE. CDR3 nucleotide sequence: TGTGCCAGCAGCCCCCCGGGTTGGCTAGCGGGATACAATGAGCAGTTCTTC. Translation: CASSPPGWLAGYNEQFF.

CDR3 in amino acids: CASSPPNEGEQYF. As DNA, the CDR3 is TGTGCCAGCTCACCACCGAATGAGGGCGAGCAGTACTTC. The chain has TRBV18 and TRBJ2-7, with TRBD2 as a possible D gene (5 bases). CDR3 size: 13 residues. Trimming removed 0 bases at V and 6 bases at J, with 9 bases between. The germline CDR1 and CDR2 sequences are KGHSH and LQKENI.

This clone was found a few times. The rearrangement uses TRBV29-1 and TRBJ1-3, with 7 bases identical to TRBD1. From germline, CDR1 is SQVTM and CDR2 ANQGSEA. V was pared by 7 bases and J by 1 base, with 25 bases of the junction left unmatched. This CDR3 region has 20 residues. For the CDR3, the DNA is TGCAGCGGATGTAGCCGGGACAGTGCACATAACGGGGTGTCTGGAAACACCATATATTTT. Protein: CSGCSRDSAHNGVSGNTIYF.

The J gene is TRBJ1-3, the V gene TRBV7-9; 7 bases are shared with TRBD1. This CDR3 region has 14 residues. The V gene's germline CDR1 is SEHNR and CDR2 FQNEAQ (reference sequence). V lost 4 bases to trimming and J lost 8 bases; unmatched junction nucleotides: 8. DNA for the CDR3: TGTGCCAGCAGCTGGGGACAGCCGCTCGACACCATATATTTT. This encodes CASSWGQPLDTIYF.

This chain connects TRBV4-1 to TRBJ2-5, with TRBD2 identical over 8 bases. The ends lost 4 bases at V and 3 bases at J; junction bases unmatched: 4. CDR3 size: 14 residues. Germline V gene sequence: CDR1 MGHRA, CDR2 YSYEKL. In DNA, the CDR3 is TGCGCCAGCAGCCCCGGGAGGGCGGAAGAGACCCAGTACTTC. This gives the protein CASSPGRAEETQYF.

CDR3 sequence reads: CASSQEGPGLAGSTDTQYF. The DNA of the CDR3 is TGTGCCAGCAGCCAAGAAGGCCCCGGGCTAGCGGGTAGCACAGATACGCAGTATTTT. This sequence joins TRBV3-1 (or the pseudogene TRBV3-2) and TRBJ2-3, with 8 bases fitting TRBD2. V shed 0 bases and J 0 bases; nucleotides not matched to a gene: 11. Germline V gene data show CDR1 as LGHDT and CDR2 as YNNKEL (reference sequence). This CDR3 is built from 19 residues.

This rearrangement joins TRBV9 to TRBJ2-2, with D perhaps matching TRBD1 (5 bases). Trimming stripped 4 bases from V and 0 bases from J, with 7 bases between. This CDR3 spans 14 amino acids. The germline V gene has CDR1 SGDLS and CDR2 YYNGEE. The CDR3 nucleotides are TGTGCCAGCAGCCCAGGGACGAACACCGGGGAGCTGTTTTTT. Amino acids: CASSPGTNTGELFF.

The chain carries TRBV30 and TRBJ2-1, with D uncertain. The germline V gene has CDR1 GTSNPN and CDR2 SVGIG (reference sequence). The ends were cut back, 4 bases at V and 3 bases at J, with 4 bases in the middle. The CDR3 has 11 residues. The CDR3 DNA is TGTGCCTGGACCAGCTACAATGAGCAGTTCTTC. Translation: CAWTSYNEQFF. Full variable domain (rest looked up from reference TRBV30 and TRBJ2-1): SQTIHQWPATLVQPVGSPLSLECTVEGTSNPNLYWYRQAAGRGLQLLFYSVGIGQISSEVPQNLSASRPQDRQFILSSKKLLLSDSGFYLCAWTSYNEQFFGPGTRLTVL.

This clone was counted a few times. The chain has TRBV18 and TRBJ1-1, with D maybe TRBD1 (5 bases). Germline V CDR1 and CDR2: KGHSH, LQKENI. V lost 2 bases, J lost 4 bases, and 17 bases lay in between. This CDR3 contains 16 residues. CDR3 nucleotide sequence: TGTGCCAGCTCACCAACCCTCGCGGGGGTCGGCACTGAAGCTTTCTTT. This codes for CASSPTLAGVGTEAFF.

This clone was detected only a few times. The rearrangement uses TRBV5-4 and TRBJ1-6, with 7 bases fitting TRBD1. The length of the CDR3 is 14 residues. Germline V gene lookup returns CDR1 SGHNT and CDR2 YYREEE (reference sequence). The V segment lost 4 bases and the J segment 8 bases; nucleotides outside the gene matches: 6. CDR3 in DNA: TGTGCCAGCAGCACGACAGGGTTGGATTCACCCCTCCACTTT. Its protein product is CASSTTGLDSPLHF.

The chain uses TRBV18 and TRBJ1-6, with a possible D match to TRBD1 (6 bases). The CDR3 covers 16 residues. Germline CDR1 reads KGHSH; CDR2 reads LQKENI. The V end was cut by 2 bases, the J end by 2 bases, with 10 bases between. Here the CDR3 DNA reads TGTGCCAGCTCACCAGGGAGGGGGACCTATAATTCACCCCTCCACTTT. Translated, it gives CASSPGRGTYNSPLHF.

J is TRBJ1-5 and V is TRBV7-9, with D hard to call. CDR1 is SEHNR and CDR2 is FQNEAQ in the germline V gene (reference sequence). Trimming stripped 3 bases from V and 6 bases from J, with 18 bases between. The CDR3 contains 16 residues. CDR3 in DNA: TGTGCCAGCAGCTTTGGCTCCGGGGTTAAGGCTCAGCCCCAGCATTTT. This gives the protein CASSFGSGVKAQPQHF.

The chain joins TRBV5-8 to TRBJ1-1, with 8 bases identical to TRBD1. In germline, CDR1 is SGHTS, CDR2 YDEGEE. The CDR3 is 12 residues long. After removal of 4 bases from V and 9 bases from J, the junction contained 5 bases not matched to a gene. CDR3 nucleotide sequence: TGTGCCAGCAGCCACCGGACAGGGAAAGCTTTCTTT. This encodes CASSHRTGKAFF.

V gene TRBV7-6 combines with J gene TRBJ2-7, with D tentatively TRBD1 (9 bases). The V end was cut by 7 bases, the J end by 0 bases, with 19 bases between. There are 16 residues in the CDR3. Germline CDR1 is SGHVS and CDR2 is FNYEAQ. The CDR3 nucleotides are TGTGCCAGCATCCCCGGGAGGGGACAGGGCTCCTACGAGCAGTACTTC. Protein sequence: CASIPGRGQGSYEQYF.

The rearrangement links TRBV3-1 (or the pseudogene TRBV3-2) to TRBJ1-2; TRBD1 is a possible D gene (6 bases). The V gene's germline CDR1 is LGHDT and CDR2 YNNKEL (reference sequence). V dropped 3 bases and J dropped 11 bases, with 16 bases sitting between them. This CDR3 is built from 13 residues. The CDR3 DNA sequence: TGTGCCAGCAGCCAGGATCCCAGGGGAGGGTACACCTTC. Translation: CASSQDPRGGYTF.

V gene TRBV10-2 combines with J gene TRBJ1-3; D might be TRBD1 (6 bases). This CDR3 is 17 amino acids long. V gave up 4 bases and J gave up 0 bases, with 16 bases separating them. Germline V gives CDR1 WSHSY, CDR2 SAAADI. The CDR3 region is CASSGTWTASSGNTIYF. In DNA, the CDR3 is TGCGCCAGCAGTGGTACCTGGACAGCTTCCTCTGGAAACACCATATATTTT.

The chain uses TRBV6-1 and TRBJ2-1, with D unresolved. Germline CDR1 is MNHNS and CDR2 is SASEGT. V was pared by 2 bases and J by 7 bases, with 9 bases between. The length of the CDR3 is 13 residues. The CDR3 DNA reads TGTGCCAGCAGTGAACTATGGTATAATGAGCAGTTCTTC. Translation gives CASSELWYNEQFF.

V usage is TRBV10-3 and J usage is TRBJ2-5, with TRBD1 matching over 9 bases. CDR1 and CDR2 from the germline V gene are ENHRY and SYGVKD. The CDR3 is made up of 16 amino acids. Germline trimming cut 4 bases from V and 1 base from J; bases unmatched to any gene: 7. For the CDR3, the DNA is TGTGCCATCAGTGGGGCCGGGACAGGGACCCAAGAGACCCAGTACTTC. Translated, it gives CAISGAGTGTQETQYF.

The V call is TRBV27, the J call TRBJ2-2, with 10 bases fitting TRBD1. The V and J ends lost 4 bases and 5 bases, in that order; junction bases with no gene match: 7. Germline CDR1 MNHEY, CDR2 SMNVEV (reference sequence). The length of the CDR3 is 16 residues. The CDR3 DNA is TGTGCCAGCAGTTGGGGGGGGACAGGGGAAACCGGGGAGCTGTTTTTT. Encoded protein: CASSWGGTGETGELFF.